The 11 T cell receptor beta chains given below trace back to one sample, sequenced in a study of persistence of HIV-infected CD4 T cells. Nonspecific anti-CD3/anti-CD28 bead stimulation represents the broad CD4+ T cell repertoire. Sorting of responding CD4+ T cells relied on upregulated CD40 ligand together with CD69. No antigen has been identified for these receptors. This was the immunoSEQ version 4 assay in survey mode. Assay: immunoSEQ multiplex PCR; the TCRdb copy retains only in-frame clones and omits some. The data show 43,000 or so clones, with more than 70% seen just once and approximately 1% held by the top ten. The starting material was CD4+ T cells sorted from PBMCs after roughly 18-hour stimulation, obtained from a patient who received antiretroviral therapy. The receptors were gathered from an adult man with HIV who was CMV-seropositive.

There are a few counts of this clone. The rearrangement joins TRBV7-9 to TRBJ1-5, with TRBD1 matching over 11 bases. Germline loops: CDR1 SEHNR, CDR2 FQNEAQ (reference sequence). The CDR3 consists of 16 residues. Trimming at V came to 5 bases and at J to 6 bases, leaving 9 bases not matched to a gene. The CDR3 region has the DNA TGTGCCAGCAGCCTCGGGACAGGGGGGGACTCTCAGCCCCAGCATTTT. Protein product: CASSLGTGGDSQPQHF. The full variable domain, rest sourced from reference TRBV7-9 and TRBJ1-5, is DTGVSQNPRHKITKRGQNVTFRCDPISEHNRLYWYRQTLGQGPEFLTYFQNEAQLEKSRLLSDRFSAERPKGSFSTLEIQRTEQGDSAMYLCASSLGTGGDSQPQHFGDGTRLSIL.

The genes are TRBV28 and TRBJ1-4; D call uncertain. Germline V lookup: CDR1 MDHEN, CDR2 SYDVKM. This CDR3 contains 15 residues. Trimming took 3 bases from V and 5 from J, leaving 13 bases between them. The CDR3 region has the DNA TGTGCCAGCAGTTTCTTAATGTCTGAAAATGAAAAACTGTTTTTT. As protein: CASSFLMSENEKLFF. The full variable domain, with the rest looked up from reference TRBV28 and TRBJ1-4, is DVKVTQSSRYLVKRTGEKVFLECVQDMDHENMFWYRQDPGLGLRLIYFSYDVKMKEKGDIPEGYSVSREKKERFSLILESASTNQTSMYLCASSFLMSENEKLFFGSGTQLSVL.

The genes are TRBV3-1 (or the pseudogene TRBV3-2) and TRBJ2-7; D is unresolved. The CDR3 totals 11 residues. Trimming cost V 5 bases and J 6 bases, with 8 bases left between them. In germline, CDR1 is LGHDT, CDR2 YNNKEL (reference sequence). The CDR3 DNA follows: TGTGCCAGCAGCTCCCTGGGCGAGCAGTACTTC. It yields the protein CASSSLGEQYF.

The DNA of the CDR3 is TGTGCCAGCAGTTACTGGACAGGGAGGAACACTGAAGCTTTCTTT. Encoded protein: CASSYWTGRNTEAFF. The genes are TRBV6-5 and TRBJ1-1, with TRBD1 matching over 8 bases. The CDR3 runs to 15 residues. Trimming took 1 base from V and 1 from J; bases not matched to a gene: 2. CDR1 and CDR2 (germline): MNHEY, SVGAGI.

V is TRBV2 and J is TRBJ2-5; no reliable D call. The V end was cut by 2 bases, the J end by 4 bases, with 5 bases between. This CDR3 comprises 12 residues. Looked up from germline, CDR1 is SNHLY and CDR2 is FYNNEI. The CDR3 DNA reads TGTGCCAGCAGTGAAACCCTAGAGACCCAGTACTTC. Amino acids: CASSETLETQYF.

The CDR3 coding sequence is TGTGCCAGCAGTGCAGGACAGCCTAGTTCCTACGAGCAGTACTTC. This encodes CASSAGQPSSYEQYF. V usage is TRBV2 and J usage is TRBJ2-7; D is possibly TRBD1 (6 bases). Germline lookup yields CDR1 SNHLY and CDR2 FYNNEI. The CDR3 consists of 15 residues. V dropped 4 bases and J dropped 1 base, with 14 bases sitting between them.

This chain uses TRBV28 with TRBJ2-7, with 7 bases lining up with TRBD2. The germline V gene encodes CDR1 MDHEN and CDR2 SYDVKM. The CDR3 has 14 amino acids. The V segment lost 8 bases and the J segment 0 bases; nucleotides outside the gene matches: 7. CDR3 sequence reads: CASSTGGSSYEQYF. The CDR3 DNA is TGTGCCAGCTCAACGGGGGGTTCCTCCTACGAGCAGTACTTC.

This chain joins TRBV4-2 and TRBJ2-7, with no clear D. The CDR3 is 14 amino acids. Trimming left V 5 bases short and J 0 bases short, with 11 bases between. Germline CDR1 reads LGHNA; CDR2 reads YNFKEQ. The CDR3 DNA reads as TGTGCCAGCAGCAGAGGAGTTGGCTCCTACGAGCAGTACTTC. Protein sequence: CASSRGVGSYEQYF.

The rearrangement links TRBV5-1 to TRBJ1-4; a weak D match, TRBD1 (5 bases). The germline gives CDR1 SGHRS, CDR2 YFSETQ. V was shortened by 3 bases and J by 8 bases, with 8 bases between the two germline ends. The CDR3 sequence is 12 residues long. CDR3 coding DNA: TGCGCCAGCAGCTCGGAGGGGGAAAAACTGTTTTTT. Residues: CASSSEGEKLFF.

This clone was observed a single time. The J gene is TRBJ2-1, the V gene TRBV28; D is uncertain. This CDR3 spans 13 amino acids. Trimming removed 6 bases from V and 7 bases from J, with 13 bases in between. Germline assignment: CDR1 MDHEN and CDR2 SYDVKM. The CDR3 reads CASRGFTANEQFF. Written as DNA, the CDR3 is TGTGCCAGCAGAGGGTTTACAGCAAATGAGCAGTTCTTC. Together with reference TRBV28 and TRBJ2-1, the CDR3 gives the full variable domain: DVKVTQSSRYLVKRTGEKVFLECVQDMDHENMFWYRQDPGLGLRLIYFSYDVKMKEKGDIPEGYSVSREKKERFSLILESASTNQTSMYLCASRGFTANEQFFGPGTRLTVL.

V usage is TRBV19 and J usage is TRBJ1-1; possibly TRBD1 for D (5 bases). This CDR3 has 14 amino acids. Looked up from germline, CDR1 is LNHDA and CDR2 is SQIVND (reference sequence). Trimming stripped 5 bases from V and 4 bases from J, with 14 bases between. CDR3 DNA: TGTGCCAGTAGTCCTTCGACAGCCGGCACTGAAGCTTTCTTT. It specifies CASSPSTAGTEAFF.